This TCR beta chain was captured by sequencing in a study of blood T cell repertoires in COVID-19. As for the study in general: From the United States, Italy and Spain came samples of acute and convalescent COVID-19. PBMCs, B-cell-depleted T cells, or T cells provided the cDNA or gDNA that made up the material.

Profiled with immunoSEQ multiplex PCR; TCRdb holds only in-frame clones, not every one. The sample has about 310,000 clones, approximately 85% seen once. The length of the CDR3 is 14 residues. CDR1 is MNHNY, CDR2 SVGAGI, per germline (reference sequence). Trimming took 5 bases from V and 8 from J, leaving 18 bases between them. Participant reports of clinical history set cohort assignment. The receptor was derived from a man in his thirties or forties who had recovered from COVID-19. The sample consisted of PBMCs or T cells enriched from blood (not recorded which). J is TRBJ1-1 and V is TRBV6-6; D might be TRBD1 (6 bases). In DNA, the CDR3 is TGTGCCAGCAGTGACAGGAGTACTCAAACCGAAGCTTTCTTT. This gives the protein CASSDRSTQTEAFF.